These 12 T cell receptor beta chains were sequenced from one sample in a study of T-cell memory formation after mild COVID-19. TCRdb reprocessed the 5' RACE reads via MiXCR and lists one record per CDR3 protein. In the table there are 190,000 or so distinct CDR3 sequences, around 25% of which are singletons. What was sequenced was PBMCs or a T cell subset sorted from them (not recorded which). All receptors come from an adult woman who had mild COVID-19 (a few samples of this study predate the infection). Cell type and time point are not known.

This clonotype has only a few counts. The chain couples TRBV7-2 to TRBJ2-7; 7 bases fit TRBD2. Trimming took 5 bases from V and 1 from J; bases not matched to a gene: 5. The CDR3 has 14 amino acids. Germline loops: CDR1 SGHTA, CDR2 FQGNSA. DNA of the CDR3: TGTGCCAGCAGCCCCGGGGGACTATCCTACGAGCAGTACTTC. Translated: CASSPGGLSYEQYF.

This clonotype appeared a few times. The rearrangement joins TRBV29-1 to TRBJ1-4; a weak D match, TRBD1 (5 bases). There are 12 residues in the CDR3. Germline loops: CDR1 SQVTM, CDR2 ANQGSEA. V lost 1 base and J 8 bases, leaving 8 bases between the germline ends. CDR3 bases: TGCAGCGTTGAAGGGGGCAACGAAAAACTGTTTTTT. This sequence encodes CSVEGGNEKLFF. Full variable domain (remainder filled in from reference TRBV29-1 and TRBJ1-4): SAVISQKPSRDICQRGTSLTIQCQVDSQVTMMFWYRQQPGQSLTLIATANQGSEATYESGFVIDKFPISRPNLTFSTLTVSNMSPEDSSIYLCSVEGGNEKLFFGSGTQLSVL.

The chain carries TRBV24-1 and TRBJ1-2; 11 nucleotides line up with TRBD1. CDR1 KGHDR and CDR2 SFDVKD come from the germline V gene. The CDR3 consists of 14 residues. Unmatched junction bases numbered 2, after V lost 2 bases and J lost 7 bases. The CDR3: CATSDWTGGSGYTF. CDR3 bases: TGTGCCACCAGTGATTGGACAGGGGGCAGTGGCTACACCTTC.

The rearrangement uses TRBV20-1 and TRBJ2-1; TRBD2 matches at 9 bases. The CDR3 covers 12 residues. The V segment lost 5 bases and the J segment 10 bases; nucleotides outside the gene matches: 6. Germline-derived CDR1 and CDR2 are DFQATT and SNEGSKA (reference sequence). CDR3 in amino acids: CSAAGTSSEQFF. CDR3 in DNA: TGCAGTGCTGCCGGGACTAGCAGCGAGCAGTTCTTC.

The gene calls are TRBV12-3 or TRBV12-4 and TRBJ2-1; maybe TRBD2 (6 bases). The CDR3 spans 16 residues. Trimming removed 0 bases at V and 5 bases at J, with 14 bases between. For the CDR3, the DNA is TGTGCCAGCAGTTTAGCGCGCGGGGCGAAAAACAATGAGCAGTTCTTC. As protein: CASSLARGAKNNEQFF.

This chain links TRBV5-1 with TRBJ2-7; D gene ambiguous. The germline V and J ends were trimmed by 4 bases and 3 bases, with 8 bases remaining between them. Germline V gives CDR1 SGHRS, CDR2 YFSETQ. CDR3 length equals 12 residues. The CDR3 region has the DNA TGCGCCAGCAGCAACTCCTTCTACGAGCAGTACTTC. Amino acid sequence: CASSNSFYEQYF.

This rearrangement joins TRBV28 to TRBJ1-5; D may be TRBD1 (6 bases). Germline CDR1 is MDHEN and CDR2 is SYDVKM. The CDR3 is 16 residues long. V was shortened by 7 bases and J by 3 bases, with 19 bases between the two germline ends. CDR3 protein: CASTQRGAGDNQPQHF. DNA of the CDR3: TGTGCCAGCACCCAACGGGGGGCCGGGGACAATCAGCCCCAGCATTTT.

V and J are TRBV19 and TRBJ1-1; D is ambiguous. The germline CDR1 and CDR2 sequences are LNHDA and SQIVND (reference sequence). Trimming took off 1 base at V and 1 base at J, with 7 bases between the two ends. This CDR3 is 14 amino acids long. The CDR3 DNA is TGTGCCAGTAGTATAGTGACAAGGAACACTGAAGCTTTCTTT. Translating gives CASSIVTRNTEAFF.

The chain employs TRBV29-1 and TRBJ2-2; no clear D gene. Deletions cut 6 bases from V and 5 bases from J, with 13 bases between. Looked up from germline, CDR1 is SQVTM and CDR2 is ANQGSEA. The CDR3 has 13 residues. The CDR3 reads CSVTPGWTGELFF. The CDR3 nucleotides read TGCAGCGTCACCCCTGGGTGGACCGGGGAGCTGTTTTTT.

This chain links TRBV29-1 with TRBJ2-4; D remains ambiguous. This CDR3 contains 11 residues. The ends were cut back, 4 bases at V and 9 bases at J, with 10 bases in the middle. Germline loops: CDR1 SQVTM, CDR2 ANQGSEA. The CDR3 DNA is TGCAGCGTTGTTACGGGTAGCATTCAGTACTTC. Translating it yields CSVVTGSIQYF.

The rearrangement links TRBV11-2 to TRBJ1-1; TRBD1 agrees at 9 bases. After removal of 5 bases from V and 5 bases from J, the junction contained 9 bases not matched to a gene. This CDR3 spans 15 amino acids. Germline CDR1 reads SGHAT; CDR2 reads FQNNGV. In DNA, the CDR3 is TGTGCCAGCAGCACTCGGACAGGGGCAATTACTGAAGCTTTCTTT. This gives the protein CASSTRTGAITEAFF.

This chain uses TRBV7-2 with TRBJ1-4, with D tentatively TRBD1 (5 bases). Germline assignment: CDR1 SGHTA and CDR2 FQGNSA. The CDR3 extends over 14 amino acids. Trimming shortened V by 8 bases and J by 4 bases, and 14 bases separated the two germline ends. CDR3 protein: CASGDGGFNEKLFF. As DNA, the CDR3 is TGTGCCAGCGGGGACGGAGGCTTTAATGAAAAACTGTTTTTT. The full variable domain, its missing parts supplied by reference TRBV7-2 and TRBJ1-4, is GAGVSQSPSNKVTEKGKDVELRCDPISGHTALYWYRQSLGQGLEFLIYFQGNSAPDKSGLPSDRFSAERTGGSVSTLTIQRTQQEDSAVYLCASGDGGFNEKLFFGSGTQLSVL.